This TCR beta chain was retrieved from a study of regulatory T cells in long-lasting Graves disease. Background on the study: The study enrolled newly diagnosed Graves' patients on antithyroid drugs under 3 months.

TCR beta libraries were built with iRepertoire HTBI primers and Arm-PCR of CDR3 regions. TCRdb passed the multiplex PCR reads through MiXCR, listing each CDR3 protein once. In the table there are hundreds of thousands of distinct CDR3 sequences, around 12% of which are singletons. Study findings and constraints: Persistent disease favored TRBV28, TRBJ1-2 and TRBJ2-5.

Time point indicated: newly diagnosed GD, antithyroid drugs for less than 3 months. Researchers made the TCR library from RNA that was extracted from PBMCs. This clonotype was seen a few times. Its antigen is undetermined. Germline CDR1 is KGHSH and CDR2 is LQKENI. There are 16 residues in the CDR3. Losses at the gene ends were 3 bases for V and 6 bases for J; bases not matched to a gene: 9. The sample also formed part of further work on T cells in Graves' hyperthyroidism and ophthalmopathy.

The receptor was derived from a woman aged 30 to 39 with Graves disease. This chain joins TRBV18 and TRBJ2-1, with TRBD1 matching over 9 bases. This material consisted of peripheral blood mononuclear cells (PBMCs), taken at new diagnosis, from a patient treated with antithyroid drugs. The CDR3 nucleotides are TGTGCCAGCTCACCCTACGGGACAGGGCTTAGCAATGAGCAGTTCTTC. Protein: CASSPYGTGLSNEQFF.